These T cell receptor beta chains were read from a single sample in a study of cytomegalovirus exposure and HLA in healthy donors. Generated by immunoSEQ multiplex PCR, the TCRdb table keeps only in-frame clones and is missing some. The sample lists some 150,000 clones; 75% to 85% were seen once. Sequenced sample: PBMCs. Receptor source: a woman between 45 and 65 years old in good health and CMV-seronegative. Each CDR3 is given with its conserved first and last residue. Fields, in order: clone size, CDR3 length, J gene, D gene, V gene, CDR3 protein, CDR3 DNA. D genes are given only for firm matches. The size of a clone is reported for some rows only, either as once, few or many, or as a class for expanded clones.

>-|14|TRBJ2-7|-|TRBV7-8
CASSSRGSSYEQYF
TGTGCCAGCAGTTCCCGGGGGAGCTCCTACGAGCAGTACTTC
>-|14|TRBJ1-5|-|TRBV19
CASSISGSNQPQHF
TGTGCCAGTAGTATATCGGGAAGCAATCAGCCCCAGCATTTT
>-|15|TRBJ2-5|TRBD2|TRBV6-1
CASNMRGTGKETQYF
TGTGCCAGCAATATGCGGGGGACTGGAAAAGAGACCCAGTACTTC
>-|16|TRBJ2-3|TRBD2|TRBV19
CASSLLAGGITDTQYF
TGTGCCAGTAGTCTCCTAGCGGGAGGGATCACAGATACGCAGTATTTT
>-|15|TRBJ2-7|-|TRBV5-4
CASGGAGWSSYEQYF
TGTGCCAGCGGGGGGGCGGGCTGGAGCTCCTACGAGCAGTACTTC
>-|16|TRBJ2-7|TRBD1|TRBV7-9
CSSTHTGGRSSYEQYF
TGTTCCAGCACCCACACAGGGGGCAGGAGCTCCTACGAGCAGTACTTC
>-|18|TRBJ2-2|-|TRBV11-1
CASSFPVSDPSYTGELFF
TGTGCCAGCAGCTTCCCGGTGAGCGACCCGTCCTACACCGGGGAGCTGTTTTTT
>-|15|TRBJ2-3|-|TRBV6-1
CASSEVTGATDTQYF
TGTGCCAGCAGTGAAGTTACAGGAGCGACAGATACGCAGTATTTT
>-|14|TRBJ1-4|TRBD1|TRBV6-1
CASSSQGAAEKLFF
TGTGCCAGCAGTTCCCAGGGGGCCGCTGAAAAACTGTTTTTT
>-|16|TRBJ2-1|-|TRBV7-9
CATRRAGLDSYNEQFF
TGTGCCACCAGACGGGCGGGATTGGACTCCTACAATGAGCAGTTCTTC
>once|17|TRBJ2-1|-|TRBV6-4
CASSETAAGFLYNEQFF
TGTGCCAGCAGTGAGACGGCGGCAGGGTTTTTGTACAATGAGCAGTTCTTC
>-|17|TRBJ2-7|TRBD2|TRBV29-1
CSVEDLSGVGGAYEQYF
TGCAGCGTTGAAGATCTATCTGGGGTGGGAGGGGCGTACGAGCAGTACTTC
>-|14|TRBJ1-2|-|TRBV28
CASRIRGGTRGYTF
TGTGCCAGCAGGATTAGAGGGGGAACGCGCGGCTACACCTTC
>-|16|TRBJ2-1|TRBD2|TRBV10-3
CAISWAGDIVGNEQFF
TGTGCCATCAGTTGGGCGGGAGATATCGTGGGCAATGAGCAGTTCTTC
>-|14|TRBJ1-5|TRBD1|TRBV27
CAGRGQLIDQPQHF
TGTGCCGGCAGGGGACAGTTAATCGATCAGCCCCAGCATTTT
>-|11|TRBJ1-3|-|TRBV30
CAWSVGNTIYF
TGTGCCTGGTCTGTTGGAAACACCATATATTTT
>-|15|TRBJ1-1|-|TRBV7-2
CASSSAVKLNTEAFF
TGTGCCAGCAGCTCAGCGGTAAAGCTGAACACTGAAGCTTTCTTT
>-|14|TRBJ2-7|TRBD1|TRBV11-2
CASTPGQGAREQYF
TGTGCCAGCACCCCGGGACAGGGGGCGAGGGAGCAGTACTTC
>-|10|TRBJ1-1|-|TRBV20-1
CSARQTEAFF
TGCAGTGCTAGACAGACTGAAGCTTTCTTT
>-|16|TRBJ2-2|TRBD2|TRBV9
CASSVVSSGSTGELFF
TGTGCCAGCAGCGTAGTTTCTAGCGGGAGCACCGGGGAGCTGTTTTTT
>-|14|TRBJ1-2|-|TRBV28
CASSPRDRPYGYTF
TGTGCCAGCAGTCCGAGAGACAGGCCCTATGGCTACACCTTC
>few|13|TRBJ1-3|-|TRBV15
CATSRGGRSTIYF
TGTGCCACCAGCAGAGGCGGCCGCTCCACCATATATTTT
>-|18|TRBJ2-2|-|TRBV11-2
CASKRIRPLRGNTGELFF
TGTGCCAGCAAACGAATCCGGCCCCTCAGGGGGAACACCGGGGAGCTGTTTTTT
>-|15|TRBJ2-1|TRBD2|TRBV29-1
CSVAHLAGVGNEQFF
TGCAGCGTTGCCCATCTAGCGGGGGTAGGGAATGAGCAGTTCTTC
>-|13|TRBJ2-7|-|TRBV28
CASSLARQDSKYF
TGTGCCAGCAGTTTGGCGAGACAGGACTCTAAGTACTTC
>-|14|TRBJ1-4|TRBD1|TRBV4-3
CASSQQGWDEKLFF
TGCGCCAGCAGTCAACAGGGGTGGGATGAAAAACTGTTTTTT
>-|14|TRBJ2-2|-|TRBV5-1
CASSLPGSAGELFF
TGCGCCAGCAGCTTACCGGGGTCAGCCGGGGAGCTGTTTTTT
>-|11|TRBJ2-3|-|TRBV5-8
CASSPRGTQYF
TGTGCCAGCAGCCCCCGGGGAACGCAGTATTTT
>few|15|TRBJ2-6|-|TRBV19
CASSMGASGANVLTF
TGTGCCAGTAGTATGGGAGCCTCTGGGGCCAACGTCCTGACTTTC
>-|13|TRBJ1-1|-|TRBV6-1
CANSPFGGTEAFF
TGTGCCAACAGCCCCTTTGGAGGAACTGAAGCTTTCTTT
>-|15|TRBJ2-1|TRBD2|TRBV5-1
CASNSAGTTGNEQFF
TGCGCCAGCAACTCGGCCGGGACTACTGGGAATGAGCAGTTCTTC
>-|15|TRBJ2-5|-|TRBV28
CASSLNGHVRETQYF
TGTGCCAGCAGTTTAAATGGGCACGTCCGGGAGACCCAGTACTTC
>-|14|TRBJ2-6|-|TRBV29-1
CSVGGGPGANVLTF
TGCAGCGTTGGGGGGGGCCCTGGGGCCAACGTCCTGACTTTC
>once|17|TRBJ1-3|-|TRBV9
CASSPQGGKVAGNTIYF
TGTGCCAGCAGCCCGCAAGGAGGGAAAGTCGCTGGAAACACCATATATTTT
>-|12|TRBJ1-5|-|TRBV28
CASSLLGGGQHF
TGTGCCAGCAGTTTATTGGGGGGGGGCCAGCATTTT
>-|13|TRBJ2-2|-|TRBV2
CASRALDTGELFF
TGTGCCAGCAGGGCCTTGGACACCGGGGAGCTGTTTTTT
>-|13|TRBJ2-7|-|TRBV7-3
CASSSQAHYEQYF
TGTGCCAGCAGCTCCCAGGCCCACTACGAGCAGTACTTC
>-|15|TRBJ1-4|TRBD1|TRBV4-1
CASSHDRVNNEKLFF
TGCGCCAGCAGCCACGACAGGGTGAATAATGAAAAACTGTTTTTT
>-|16|TRBJ2-5|-|TRBV6-5
CASSYSMSQGRETQYF
TGTGCCAGCAGTTACTCGATGTCGCAGGGCCGGGAGACCCAGTACTTC
>-|16|TRBJ1-6|TRBD1|TRBV9
CASSPRPDRENSPLHF
TGTGCCAGCAGCCCAAGGCCCGACAGGGAGAATTCACCCCTCCACTTT
>-|13|TRBJ2-1|TRBD2|TRBV9
CASSPGTINEQFF
TGTGCCAGCAGCCCCGGGACTATCAATGAGCAGTTCTTC
>few|17|TRBJ2-7|-|TRBV4-2
CASSQVGGFTLGYEQYF
TGTGCCAGCAGCCAAGTGGGCGGGTTTACGCTGGGCTACGAGCAATACTTC
>once|15|TRBJ1-3|TRBD1|TRBV6-1
CASTLYGTGGNTIYF
TGTGCCAGCACTTTGTACGGGACAGGGGGAAACACCATATATTTT
>few|11|TRBJ1-1|-|TRBV7-9
CSNLLLTEAFF
TGTTCCAACCTTTTACTCACTGAAGCTTTCTTT
>-|14|TRBJ2-7|TRBD1|TRBV5-1
CASSFGQGAEEQYF
TGCGCCAGCAGCTTCGGACAGGGGGCCGAGGAGCAGTACTTC
>-|14|TRBJ2-7|TRBD1|TRBV27
CASSPGTGNFEQYF
TGTGCCAGCAGTCCCGGGACAGGAAATTTCGAGCAGTACTTC
>-|16|TRBJ1-3|-|TRBV5-4
CASSFLWAIFGNTIYF
TGTGCCAGCAGCTTTCTCTGGGCCATTTTTGGAAACACCATATATTTT
>-|12|TRBJ2-7|TRBD1|TRBV29-1
CSVQGSSYEQYF
TGCAGCGTACAGGGGAGCTCCTACGAGCAGTACTTC
>-|15|TRBJ2-7|-|TRBV21-1
CASSKAAGAEYEQYF
TGTGCCAGCAGCAAAGCAGCGGGGGCTGAGTACGAGCAGTACTTC
>-|14|TRBJ2-5|-|TRBV6-6
CASSYSMAEETQYF
TGTGCCAGCAGTTACTCGATGGCAGAAGAGACCCAGTACTTC
>-|14|TRBJ1-2|TRBD1|TRBV7-8
CASSPRQGNYGYTF
TGTGCCAGCAGCCCACGACAGGGGAACTATGGCTACACCTTC
>-|14|TRBJ2-7|TRBD1|TRBV19
CASSPGQGTYEQYF
TGTGCCAGTAGTCCCGGACAGGGGACCTACGAGCAATACTTC
>-|16|TRBJ1-3|-|TRBV19
CASSVGWGRSGNTIYF
TGTGCCAGTAGTGTGGGATGGGGCCGCTCTGGAAACACCATATATTTT
>-|15|TRBJ2-7|TRBD1|TRBV5-4
CASSLPGTASYEQYF
TGTGCCAGCAGCTTACCCGGGACAGCATCCTACGAGCAGTACTTC
>once|18|TRBJ2-3|TRBD1|TRBV18
CASSLRATGGNLPDTQYF
TGTGCCAGCTCATTGAGGGCGACAGGGGGTAATCTCCCAGATACGCAGTATTTT